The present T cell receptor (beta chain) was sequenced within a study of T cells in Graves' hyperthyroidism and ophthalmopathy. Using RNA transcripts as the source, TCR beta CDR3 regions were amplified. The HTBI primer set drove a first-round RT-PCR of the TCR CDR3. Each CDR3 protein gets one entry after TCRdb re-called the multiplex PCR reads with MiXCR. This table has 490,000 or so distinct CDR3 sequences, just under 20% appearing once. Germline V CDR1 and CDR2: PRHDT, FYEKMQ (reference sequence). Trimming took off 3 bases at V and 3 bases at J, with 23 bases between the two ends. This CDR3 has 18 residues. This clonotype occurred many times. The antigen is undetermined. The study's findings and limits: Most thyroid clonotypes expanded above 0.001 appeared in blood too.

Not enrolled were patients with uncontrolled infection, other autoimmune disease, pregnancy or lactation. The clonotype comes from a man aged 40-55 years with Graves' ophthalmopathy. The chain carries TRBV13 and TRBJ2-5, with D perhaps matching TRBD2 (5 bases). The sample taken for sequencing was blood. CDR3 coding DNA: TGTGCCAGCAGCTTGTCGGGCCTCTCGGGAAGCGGCAAAGAGACCCAGTACTTC. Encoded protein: CASSLSGLSGSGKETQYF.